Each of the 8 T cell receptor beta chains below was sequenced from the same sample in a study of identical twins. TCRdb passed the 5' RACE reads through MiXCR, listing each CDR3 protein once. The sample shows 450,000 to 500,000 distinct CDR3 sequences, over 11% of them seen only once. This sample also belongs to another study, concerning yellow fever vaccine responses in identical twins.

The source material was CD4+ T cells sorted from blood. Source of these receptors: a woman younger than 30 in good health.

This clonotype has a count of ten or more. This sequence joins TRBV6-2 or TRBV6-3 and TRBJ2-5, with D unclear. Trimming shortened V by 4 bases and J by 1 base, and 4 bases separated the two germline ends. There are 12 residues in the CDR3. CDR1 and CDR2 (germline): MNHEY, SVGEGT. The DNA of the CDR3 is TGTGCCAGCAGTTCGGTCCAAGAGACCCAGTACTTC. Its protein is CASSSVQETQYF.

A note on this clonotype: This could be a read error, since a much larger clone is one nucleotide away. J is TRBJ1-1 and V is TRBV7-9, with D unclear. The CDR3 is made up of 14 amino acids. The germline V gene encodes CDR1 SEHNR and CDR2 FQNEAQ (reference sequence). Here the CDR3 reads CASSPPAVNTEALF. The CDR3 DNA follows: TGTGCCAGCAGCCCTCCAGCGGTGAACACTGAAGCTCTCTTT.

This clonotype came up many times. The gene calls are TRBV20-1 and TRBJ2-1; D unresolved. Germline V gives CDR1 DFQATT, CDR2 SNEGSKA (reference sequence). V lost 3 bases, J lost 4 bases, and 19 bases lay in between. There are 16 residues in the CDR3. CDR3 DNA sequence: TGCAGTGCTAGTAGTGATCCGTGGGCGGAATACAATGAGCAGTTCTTC. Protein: CSASSDPWAEYNEQFF.

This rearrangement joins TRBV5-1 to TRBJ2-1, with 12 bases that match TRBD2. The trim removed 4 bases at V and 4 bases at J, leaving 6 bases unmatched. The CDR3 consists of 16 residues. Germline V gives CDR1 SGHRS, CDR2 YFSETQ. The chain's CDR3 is CASSVTSGGPYNEQFF. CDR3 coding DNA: TGCGCCAGCAGCGTGACTAGCGGGGGACCGTACAATGAGCAGTTCTTC.

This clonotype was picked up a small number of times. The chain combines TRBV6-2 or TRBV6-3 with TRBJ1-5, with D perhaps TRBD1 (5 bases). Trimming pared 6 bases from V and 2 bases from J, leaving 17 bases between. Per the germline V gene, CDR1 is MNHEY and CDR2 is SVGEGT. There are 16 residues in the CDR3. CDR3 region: CASSFRQSRGNQPQHF. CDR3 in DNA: TGTGCCAGCAGCTTCAGACAGAGCCGAGGCAATCAGCCCCAGCATTTT.

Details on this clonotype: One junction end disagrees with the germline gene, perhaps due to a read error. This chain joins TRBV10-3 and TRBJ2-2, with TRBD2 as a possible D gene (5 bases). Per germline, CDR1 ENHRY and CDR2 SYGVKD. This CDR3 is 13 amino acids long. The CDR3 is CAISAALTGELLF. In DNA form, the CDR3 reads TGTGCCATCAGTGCCGCCCTGACCGGGGAGCTGCTTTTT.

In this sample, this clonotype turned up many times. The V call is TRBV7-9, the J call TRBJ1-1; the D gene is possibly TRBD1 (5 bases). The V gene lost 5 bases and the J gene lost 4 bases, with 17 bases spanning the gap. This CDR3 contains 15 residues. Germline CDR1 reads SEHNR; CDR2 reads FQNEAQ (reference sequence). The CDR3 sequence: CASSPEPGKGTEAFF. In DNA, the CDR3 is TGTGCCAGCAGCCCCGAACCAGGGAAAGGCACTGAAGCTTTCTTT. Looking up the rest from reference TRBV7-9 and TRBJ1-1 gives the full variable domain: DTGVSQNPRHKITKRGQNVTFRCDPISEHNRLYWYRQTLGQGPEFLTYFQNEAQLEKSRLLSDRFSAERPKGSFSTLEIQRTEQGDSAMYLCASSPEPGKGTEAFFGQGTRLTVV.

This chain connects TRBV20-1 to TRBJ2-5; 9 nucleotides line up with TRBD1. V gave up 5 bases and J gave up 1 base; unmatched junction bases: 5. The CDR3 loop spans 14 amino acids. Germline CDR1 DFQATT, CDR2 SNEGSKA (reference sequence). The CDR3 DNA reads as TGCAGTGCTGGGGACAGGGTCGTCCAAGAGACCCAGTACTTC. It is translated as CSAGDRVVQETQYF.